Presented here are 18 T cell receptor beta chains from one specimen sequenced in a study of cytomegalovirus exposure and HLA in healthy donors. PCR primers comprised 60 Vbeta and 13 Jbeta primers. Here immunoSEQ multiplex PCR was the method, and the copy in TCRdb shows in-frame clones only, minus some. The sample has under 110,000 clones, roughly 76% seen once; the top ten hold under 8%. The sample comprised PBMCs. These receptors originate from a woman aged 45-65 years in good health and CMV-seropositive.

V is TRBV10-3 and J is TRBJ1-5, with 8 bases lining up with TRBD1. Germline trimming cut 3 bases from V and 4 bases from J; bases unmatched to any gene: 2. Looked up from germline, CDR1 is ENHRY and CDR2 is SYGVKD. The CDR3 consists of 14 residues. Here the CDR3 reads CAISDQGANQPQHF. The CDR3 bases are TGTGCCATCAGTGACCAGGGGGCGAATCAGCCCCAGCATTTT.

The chain employs TRBV7-3 and TRBJ1-5; unclear D gene. This CDR3 region has 13 residues. Germline V gene sequence: CDR1 SGHTA, CDR2 FQGTGA. Trimming removed 5 bases from V and 5 bases from J, with 10 bases in between. The CDR3: CASSADIDQPQHF. CDR3 coding DNA: TGTGCCAGCAGCGCCGACATTGATCAGCCCCAGCATTTT.

This chain connects TRBV6-6 to TRBJ2-5, with TRBD2 identical over 7 bases. The J call may be faulty, since TRBJ2-7 better matches the DNA end. CDR1 MNHNY and CDR2 SVGAGI come from the germline V gene (reference sequence). The CDR3 has 13 amino acids. CDR3: CASSYQGGYEQYF. CDR3 in DNA: TGTGCCAGCAGTTACCAGGGAGGGTACGAGCAGTACTTC.

V usage is TRBV18 and J usage is TRBJ1-1, with 7 positions matching TRBD1. V dropped 4 bases and J dropped 5; count of bases not matched to a gene: 4. The CDR3 consists of 13 residues. The V gene's germline CDR1 is KGHSH and CDR2 LQKENI. The CDR3 DNA reads TGTGCCAGCTCACGGGACAGTTGGACTGAAGCTTTCTTT. It is translated as CASSRDSWTEAFF.

The chain links TRBV18 to TRBJ1-1; 11 positions match TRBD1. CDR1 is KGHSH, CDR2 LQKENI, per germline. With V trimmed by 1 base and J by 1 base, 2 bases remained unmatched. The CDR3 is made up of 16 amino acids. In nucleotides, the CDR3 is TGTGCCAGCTCACCACGGACAGGGGGCGCGAACACTGAAGCTTTCTTT. Its protein product is CASSPRTGGANTEAFF.

This clone has a single count. J is TRBJ1-1 and V is TRBV5-1; 9 bases map to TRBD1. Germline CDR1 SGHRS, CDR2 YFSETQ. V trimming: 4 bases; J trimming: 5 bases; junction bases outside the gene matches: 9. This CDR3 is built from 15 residues. CDR3 in DNA: TGCGCCAGCAGCCCCCCCCGGGACAGGGTTACTGAAGCTTTCTTT. Amino acid sequence: CASSPPRDRVTEAFF.

Comment on this clone: At one boundary the junction diverges from the germline segment, which might be a read error. The chain combines TRBV6-4 with TRBJ1-1; D is ambiguous. Germline CDR1 reads MRHNA; CDR2 reads SNTAGT. This CDR3 contains 11 residues. In nucleotides, the CDR3 is TGTGCCAGCAGTGAGAGGGTAGTGCTGCCGTTT. Translation gives CASSERVVLPF.

The chain combines TRBV9 with TRBJ1-1; D ambiguous. Trimming pared 0 bases from V and 3 bases from J, leaving 6 bases between. There are 13 residues in the CDR3. CDR1 and CDR2 from the germline V gene are SGDLS and YYNGEE. The DNA of the CDR3 is TGTGCCAGCAGCGTAGAGAGGGACACTGAAGCTTTCTTT. Translation: CASSVERDTEAFF.

The chain joins TRBV27 to TRBJ1-5; 8 nucleotides match TRBD1. Trimming removed 6 bases from V and 0 bases from J; junction bases left unmatched: 4. Germline V gene sequence: CDR1 MNHEY, CDR2 SMNVEV (reference sequence). CDR3 length: 15 residues. The CDR3 protein is CASRKGQVSNQPQHF. The CDR3 DNA reads as TGTGCCAGCAGAAAGGGACAGGTTAGCAATCAGCCCCAGCATTTT.

The V and J genes are TRBV5-4 and TRBJ2-1; unclear D gene. The CDR3 is 13 residues long. The germline V and J ends were trimmed by 4 bases and 10 bases, with 15 bases remaining between them. Germline assignment: CDR1 SGHNT and CDR2 YYREEE (reference sequence). The CDR3 nucleotides are TGTGCCAGCAGCAACCTAGTTCCCGACGAGCAGTTCTTC. Translated, it gives CASSNLVPDEQFF.

The CDR3 is CASSQDRIGQDYNEQFF. CDR3 coding DNA: TGCGCCAGCAGCCAAGATCGCATCGGACAGGACTACAATGAGCAGTTCTTC. This chain joins TRBV4-1 and TRBJ2-1; the match to TRBD1 covers 7 bases. The CDR3 extends over 17 amino acids. Trimming removed 0 bases from V and 3 bases from J; junction bases left unmatched: 8. CDR1 and CDR2 from the germline V gene are MGHRA and YSYEKL.

This chain uses TRBV29-1 with TRBJ2-7, with 8 bases fitting TRBD1. The junction had 17 bases not matched to a gene; V was cut back by 5 bases and J by 5 bases. Germline CDR1 SQVTM, CDR2 ANQGSEA. The CDR3 covers 16 residues. The CDR3 spells CSVKGQGQYQGHEQYF. CDR3 bases: TGCAGCGTTAAAGGACAGGGTCAGTACCAAGGGCACGAGCAGTACTTC.

The genes are TRBV7-3 and TRBJ1-2, with D hard to call. This CDR3 comprises 15 residues. With 4 bases removed from V and 0 bases from J, the gap between germline ends came to 12 bases. The germline V gene encodes CDR1 SGHTA and CDR2 FQGTGA. The CDR3 loop is CASSYRVGPNYGYTF. The CDR3 DNA sequence: TGTGCCAGCAGCTACCGGGTTGGTCCTAACTATGGCTACACCTTC.

The chain has TRBV6-4 and TRBJ1-2; D perhaps matches TRBD1 (6 bases). The CDR3 consists of 14 residues. The V end lost 5 bases, the J end lost 7 bases, and 17 bases lay between the germline ends. Germline V gene sequence: CDR1 MRHNA, CDR2 SNTAGT. The CDR3 reads CASSHETGSGGYTF. The DNA for the CDR3 is TGTGCCAGCAGTCACGAAACAGGGTCTGGTGGCTACACCTTC.

The chain has TRBV25-1 and TRBJ1-1; 8 bases map to TRBD1. The CDR3 totals 12 residues. V lost 4 bases and J lost 10; bases outside the gene matches: 5. CDR1 is MGHDK, CDR2 SYGVNS, per germline. The chain's CDR3 is CASSALDRGAFF. CDR3 nucleotides: TGTGCCAGCAGTGCCCTAGACAGGGGAGCTTTCTTT.

The chain employs TRBV6-1 and TRBJ1-1; 7 bases fit TRBD1. V lost 6 bases, J lost 5 bases, and 6 bases stayed unmatched. The CDR3 is 13 amino acids. Germline loops: CDR1 MNHNS, CDR2 SASEGT. As DNA, the CDR3 is TGTGCCAGCAGCCAAAAACAGGGGACTGAAGCTTTCTTT. It is translated as CASSQKQGTEAFF.

The gene calls are TRBV5-7 and TRBJ2-5; 8 nucleotides align to TRBD1. TRBV5-7 is flagged as an ORF with uncertain function. V lost 0 bases, J lost 11 bases, and 12 bases stayed unmatched. This CDR3 spans 15 amino acids. The CDR3, as DNA: TGTGCCAGCAGCTTGGCCAGCAGGGGGCGTTTCTTGCAGTACTTC. This translates into CASSLASRGRFLQYF.

This clone was seen just once. The CDR3 sequence: CASSPRGRLPSGDTQYF. DNA of the CDR3: TGTGCCAGCAGCCCACGAGGGAGACTACCGTCGGGGGATACGCAGTATTTT. This sequence joins TRBV9 and TRBJ2-3; tentatively, D is TRBD2 (5 bases). Germline CDR1 reads SGDLS; CDR2 reads YYNGEE. CDR3 size: 17 residues. Deletions cut 4 bases from V and 6 bases from J, with 24 bases between.